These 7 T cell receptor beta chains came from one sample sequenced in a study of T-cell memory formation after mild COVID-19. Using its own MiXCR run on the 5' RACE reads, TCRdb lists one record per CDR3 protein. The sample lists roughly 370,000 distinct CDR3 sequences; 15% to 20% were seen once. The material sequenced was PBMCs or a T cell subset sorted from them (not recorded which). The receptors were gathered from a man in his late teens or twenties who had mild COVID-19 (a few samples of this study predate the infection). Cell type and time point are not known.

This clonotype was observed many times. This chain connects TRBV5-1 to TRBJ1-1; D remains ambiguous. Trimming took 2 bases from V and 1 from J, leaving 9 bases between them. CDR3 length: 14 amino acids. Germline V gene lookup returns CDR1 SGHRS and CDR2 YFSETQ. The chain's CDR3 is CASSFATANTEAFF. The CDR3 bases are TGCGCCAGCAGCTTTGCGACGGCGAACACTGAAGCTTTCTTT.

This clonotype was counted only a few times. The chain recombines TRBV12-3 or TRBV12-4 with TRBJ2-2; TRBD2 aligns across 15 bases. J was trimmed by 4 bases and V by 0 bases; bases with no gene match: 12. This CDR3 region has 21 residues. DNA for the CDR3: TGTGCCAGCAGTTTAGCCTGGGGACTAGCGGGGGGAAATCACGGCACCGGGGAGCTGTTTTTT. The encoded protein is CASSLAWGLAGGNHGTGELFF.

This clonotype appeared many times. The CDR3 is CASSSYGTGIEQYF. CDR3 DNA sequence: TGTGCCAGCTCATCATACGGGACAGGGATCGAGCAGTACTTC. The V and J genes are TRBV18 and TRBJ2-7; TRBD1 agrees at 9 bases. The germline V gene has CDR1 KGHSH and CDR2 LQKENI. J lost 6 bases, V lost 5 bases, and 8 bases had no gene match. CDR3 size: 14 residues.

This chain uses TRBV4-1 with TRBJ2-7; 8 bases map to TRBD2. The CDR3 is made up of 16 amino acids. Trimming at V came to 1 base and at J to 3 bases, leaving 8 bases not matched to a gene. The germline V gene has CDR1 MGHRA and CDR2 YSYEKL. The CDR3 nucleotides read TGCGCCAGCAGCCAAGCTCGACGGGGGGGCGTCTACGAGCAGTACTTC. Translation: CASSQARRGGVYEQYF.

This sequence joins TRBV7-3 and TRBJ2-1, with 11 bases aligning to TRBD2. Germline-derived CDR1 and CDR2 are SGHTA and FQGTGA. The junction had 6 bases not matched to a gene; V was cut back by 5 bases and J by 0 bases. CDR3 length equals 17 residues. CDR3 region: CASSPRGTSGSYNEQFF. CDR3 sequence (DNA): TGTGCCAGCAGCCCGAGGGGGACTAGCGGCTCCTACAATGAGCAGTTCTTC.

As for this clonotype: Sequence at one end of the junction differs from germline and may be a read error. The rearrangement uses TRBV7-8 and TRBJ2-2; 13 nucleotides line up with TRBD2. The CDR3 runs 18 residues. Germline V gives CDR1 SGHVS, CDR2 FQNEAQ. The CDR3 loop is CASSPTPGTSGNAGELFF. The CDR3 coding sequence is TGTGCCAGCAGCCCAACGCCCGGGACTAGCGGGAACGCCGGGGAGCTGTTTTTT.

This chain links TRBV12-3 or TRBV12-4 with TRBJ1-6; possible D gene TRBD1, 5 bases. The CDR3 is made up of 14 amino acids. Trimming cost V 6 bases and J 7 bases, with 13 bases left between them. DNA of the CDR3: TGTGCCAGCAGCCTCCGTGAGGGGAATTCACCCCTCCACTTT. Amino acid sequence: CASSLREGNSPLHF.